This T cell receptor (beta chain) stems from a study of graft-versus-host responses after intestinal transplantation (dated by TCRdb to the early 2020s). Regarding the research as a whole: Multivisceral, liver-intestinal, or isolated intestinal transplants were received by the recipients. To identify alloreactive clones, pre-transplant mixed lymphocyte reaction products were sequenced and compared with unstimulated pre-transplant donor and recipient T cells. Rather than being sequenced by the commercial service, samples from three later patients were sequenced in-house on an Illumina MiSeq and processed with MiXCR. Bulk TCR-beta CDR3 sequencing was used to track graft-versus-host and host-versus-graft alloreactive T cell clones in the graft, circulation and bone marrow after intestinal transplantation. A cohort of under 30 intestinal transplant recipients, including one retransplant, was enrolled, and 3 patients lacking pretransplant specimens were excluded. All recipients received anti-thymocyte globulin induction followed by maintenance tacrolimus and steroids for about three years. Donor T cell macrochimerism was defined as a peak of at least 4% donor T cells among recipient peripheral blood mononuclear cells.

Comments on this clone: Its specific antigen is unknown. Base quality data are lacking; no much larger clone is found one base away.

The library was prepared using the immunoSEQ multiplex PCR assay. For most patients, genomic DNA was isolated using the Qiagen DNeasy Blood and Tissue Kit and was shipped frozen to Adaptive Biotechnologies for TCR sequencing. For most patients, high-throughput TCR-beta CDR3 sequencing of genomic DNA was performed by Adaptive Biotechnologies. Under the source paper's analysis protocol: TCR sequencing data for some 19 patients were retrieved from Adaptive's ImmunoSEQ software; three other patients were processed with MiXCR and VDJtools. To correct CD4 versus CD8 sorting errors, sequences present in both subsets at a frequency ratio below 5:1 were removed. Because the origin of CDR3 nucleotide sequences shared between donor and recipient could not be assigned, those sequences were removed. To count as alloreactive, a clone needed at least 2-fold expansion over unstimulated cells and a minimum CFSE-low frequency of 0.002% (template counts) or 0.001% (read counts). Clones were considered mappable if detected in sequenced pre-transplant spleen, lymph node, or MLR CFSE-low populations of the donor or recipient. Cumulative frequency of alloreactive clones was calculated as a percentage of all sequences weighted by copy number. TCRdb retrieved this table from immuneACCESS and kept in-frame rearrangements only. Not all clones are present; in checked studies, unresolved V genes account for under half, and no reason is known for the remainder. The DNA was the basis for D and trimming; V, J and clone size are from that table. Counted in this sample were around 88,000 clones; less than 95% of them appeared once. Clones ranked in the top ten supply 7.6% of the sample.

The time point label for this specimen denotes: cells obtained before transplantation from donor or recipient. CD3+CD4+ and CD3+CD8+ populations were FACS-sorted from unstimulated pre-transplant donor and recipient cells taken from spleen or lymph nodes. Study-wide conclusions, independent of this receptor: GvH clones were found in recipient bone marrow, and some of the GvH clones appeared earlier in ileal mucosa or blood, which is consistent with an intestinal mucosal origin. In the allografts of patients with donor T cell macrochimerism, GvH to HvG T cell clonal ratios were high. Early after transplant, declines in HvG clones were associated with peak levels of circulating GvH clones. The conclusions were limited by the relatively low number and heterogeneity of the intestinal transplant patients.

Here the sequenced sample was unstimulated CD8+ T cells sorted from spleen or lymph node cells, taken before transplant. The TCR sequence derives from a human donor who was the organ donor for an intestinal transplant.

The DNA reads as follows: TGTGCCAGCAGTGAATATGTTAGGGGGGGGACTGAAGCTTTCTTT. Translated, it gives CASSEYVRGGTEAFF. The chain employs TRBV25-1 and TRBJ1-1; perhaps TRBD1 is the D gene, with 6 bases matching. From cysteine to phenylalanine, the CDR3 is 15 amino acids long. Only the CDR3 DNA stays, 45 bases, in frame from base 1. V loses 0 bases of germline sequence and J loses 5 bases, and the interval between the two ends is 13 bases. CDR1 and CDR2 are drawn from the germline V gene: MGHDK, SYGVNS.